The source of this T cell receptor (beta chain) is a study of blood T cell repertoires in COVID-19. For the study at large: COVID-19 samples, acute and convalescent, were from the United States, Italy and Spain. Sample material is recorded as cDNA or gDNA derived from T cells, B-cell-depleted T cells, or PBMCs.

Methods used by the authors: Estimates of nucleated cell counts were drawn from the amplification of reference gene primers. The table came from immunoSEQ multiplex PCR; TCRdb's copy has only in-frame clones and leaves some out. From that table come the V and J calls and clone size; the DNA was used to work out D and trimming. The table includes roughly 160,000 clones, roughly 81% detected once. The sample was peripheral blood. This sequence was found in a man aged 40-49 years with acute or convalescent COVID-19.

CDR3 bases: TGTGCCAGCAGCCCAGGGACAGGGTATCTCGAGCAGTACTTC. Translation: CASSPGTGYLEQYF. V and J are TRBV14 and TRBJ2-7, with 9 bases fitting TRBD1. This CDR3 contains 14 residues. Trimming removed 4 bases from V and 6 bases from J; junction bases left unmatched: 7. CDR1 SGHDN and CDR2 FVKESK come from the germline V gene.